This entry lists 8 T cell receptor beta chains sequenced from one sample in a study of CD8+ T cells in alopecia areata. It was cDNA, reverse transcribed from extracted RNA, that served as the sequencing template. Here immunoSEQ multiplex PCR was the method, and the copy in TCRdb shows in-frame clones only, minus some. The sample yields approximately 160,000 clones, around 60% seen once. Treatment here: oral pan-JAK inhibitor, 5-10 mg twice daily. This material consisted of CD4+ T cells sorted from blood, taken at week 24, from a patient treated with tofacitinib. The receptors stem from a human donor with alopecia areata.

J is TRBJ2-7 and V is TRBV10-3, with D unresolved. The V gene's germline CDR1 is ENHRY and CDR2 SYGVKD. V shed 2 bases and J shed 2 bases, with 4 bases lying between them. The CDR3 has 12 amino acids. CDR3 loop: CAISEAPYEQYF. CDR3 DNA sequence: TGTGCCATCAGTGAGGCCCCCTACGAGCAGTACTTC.

This chain connects TRBV30 to TRBJ1-5; 9 bases are shared with TRBD1. Trimming took 3 bases from V and 6 from J; bases not matched to a gene: 9. The CDR3 has 15 amino acids. Per germline, CDR1 GTSNPN and CDR2 SVGIG (reference sequence). CDR3 DNA sequence: TGTGCCTGGAGCCGAGCCGGGACAGGGACTCAGCCCCAGCATTTT. It is translated as CAWSRAGTGTQPQHF.

The sample holds many counts of this clone. This chain uses TRBV19 with TRBJ2-5; either TRBD1 or TRBD2 may supply D (5 bases each). This CDR3 has 16 amino acids. Germline V gene lookup returns CDR1 LNHDA and CDR2 SQIVND (reference sequence). The ends were cut back, 7 bases at V and 1 base at J, with 19 bases in the middle. The DNA for the CDR3 is TGTGCCAGTACCGGTCTCGGGTCGGGGCGCCAAGAGACCCAGTACTTC. This sequence encodes CASTGLGSGRQETQYF.

The V gene is TRBV29-1, the J gene TRBJ1-6, with 9 bases aligning to TRBD1. This CDR3 has 17 amino acids. From germline, CDR1 is SQVTM and CDR2 ANQGSEA. The V and J ends lost 8 bases and 5 bases, in that order; junction bases with no gene match: 16. CDR3 sequence (DNA): TGCAGCCCTCCTAAAGGCGGGACAGGGTCGGATAATTCACCCCTCCACTTT. Translated, it gives CSPPKGGTGSDNSPLHF. Full variable domain (outside the CDR3, taken from reference TRBV29-1 and TRBJ1-6): SAVISQKPSRDICQRGTSLTIQCQVDSQVTMMFWYRQQPGQSLTLIATANQGSEATYESGFVIDKFPISRPNLTFSTLTVSNMSPEDSSIYLCSPPKGGTGSDNSPLHFGNGTRLTVT.

This clone was picked up a small number of times. The CDR3 loop is CASSQQGANEQFF. In nucleotides, the CDR3 is TGTGCCAGCAGCCAACAGGGGGCGAATGAGCAGTTCTTC. The chain links TRBV27 to TRBJ2-1; 9 nucleotides align to TRBD1. In germline, CDR1 is MNHEY, CDR2 SMNVEV (reference sequence). There are 13 residues in the CDR3. With 6 bases clipped from V and 7 bases from J, the junction kept 4 bases outside the gene matches.

This chain connects TRBV7-9 to TRBJ1-6; weak D call: TRBD1 (5 bases). Germline V gene data show CDR1 as SEHNR and CDR2 as FQNEAQ (reference sequence). The CDR3 is made up of 12 amino acids. Trimming took 6 bases from V and 9 from J, leaving 9 bases between them. CDR3 DNA: TGTGCCAGCAGACGGGGGGGTTCACCCCTCCACTTT. Translation: CASRRGGSPLHF.

This clone has a handful of counts. The rearrangement joins TRBV6-5 to TRBJ2-2, with D uncertain. Trimming shortened V by 8 bases and J by 4 bases, and 14 bases separated the two germline ends. Germline CDR1 is MNHEY and CDR2 is SVGAGI. The CDR3 runs to 14 residues. In nucleotides, the CDR3 is TGTGCCAGCTCAACTGGACCCCTCACCGGGGAGCTGTTTTTT. Translating it yields CASSTGPLTGELFF.

The chain carries TRBV5-1 and TRBJ2-7; possibly TRBD2 for D (6 bases). The germline CDR1 and CDR2 sequences are SGHRS and YFSETQ. The CDR3 runs 16 residues. Trimming shortened V by 0 bases and J by 2 bases, and 15 bases separated the two germline ends. The CDR3 region is CASSLAPAGTPYEQYF. The CDR3 DNA sequence: TGCGCCAGCAGCTTGGCCCCGGCAGGGACTCCCTACGAGCAGTACTTC.